The 14 T cell receptor beta chains given below trace back to one sample, sequenced in a study of cytomegalovirus exposure and HLA in healthy donors. Primers included in the PCR were 60 Vbeta and 13 Jbeta primers. Some clones are missing from TCRdb's copy, which holds only in-frame ones; the method was immunoSEQ multiplex PCR. The data hold fewer than 95,000 clones, with around 84% observed a single time. The sequenced sample consisted of PBMCs. Receptor source: a man aged 40-50 years in good health and CMV-seropositive.

The count of this clone is one. The chain couples TRBV7-3 to TRBJ2-2, with 13 bases matching TRBD2. The CDR3 extends over 16 amino acids. Germline V gene sequence: CDR1 SGHTA, CDR2 FQGTGA. Unmatched junction bases numbered 7, after V lost 5 bases and J lost 7 bases. The CDR3 region has the DNA TGTGCCAGCAGCACCACTAGCGGGGGGGCGAGCGGGGAGCTGTTTTTT. As protein: CASSTTSGGASGELFF.

This chain's CDR3 is CASSHSGGLYEQYF. In DNA form, the CDR3 reads TGTGCCAGCAGCCATAGCGGGGGTCTCTACGAGCAGTACTTC. The gene calls are TRBV11-3 and TRBJ2-5, with 9 bases fitting TRBD2. Near its end, the DNA agrees better with TRBJ2-7, so the J call may be wrong. This CDR3 has 14 amino acids. From germline, CDR1 is SGHNT and CDR2 YENEEA.

The V gene is TRBV7-2, the J gene TRBJ2-2, with a tentative D call TRBD2 (6 bases). Trimming took off 5 bases at V and 4 bases at J, with 11 bases between the two ends. The germline V gene has CDR1 SGHTA and CDR2 FQGNSA. The length of the CDR3 is 14 residues. The CDR3: CASSQGLSTGELFF. Here the CDR3 DNA reads TGTGCCAGCAGCCAGGGACTGAGCACCGGGGAGCTGTTTTTT. The full variable domain, in which reference TRBV7-2 and TRBJ2-2 provide the parts outside the CDR3, is GAGVSQSPSNKVTEKGKDVELRCDPISGHTALYWYRQSLGQGLEFLIYFQGNSAPDKSGLPSDRFSAERTGGSVSTLTIQRTQQEDSAVYLCASSQGLSTGELFFGEGSRLTVL.

This clone has just a few counts. CDR3: CASKRTSRTDTQYF. DNA of the CDR3: TGTGCCAGCAAACGGACTAGCCGGACAGATACGCAGTATTTT. The chain recombines TRBV6-1 with TRBJ2-3, with 8 positions matching TRBD2. The CDR3 totals 14 residues. CDR1 and CDR2 (germline): MNHNS, SASEGT. Losses at the gene ends were 7 bases for V and 3 bases for J; bases not matched to a gene: 6.

This clone was observed once. The gene calls are TRBV19 and TRBJ1-2, with D perhaps TRBD1 (6 bases). This CDR3 spans 13 amino acids. Germline V gives CDR1 LNHDA, CDR2 SQIVND (reference sequence). Deletions cut 4 bases from V and 4 bases from J, with 10 bases between. DNA for the CDR3: TGTGCCAGTAGTACGACAGGTCCCTATGGCTACACCTTC. Protein sequence: CASSTTGPYGYTF.

This clone has a single count. CDR3 bases: TGCGCCAGCAGCTTGTTCGGGACTAGCGGGGAAAATGAGCAGTTCTTC. This gives the protein CASSLFGTSGENEQFF. The chain joins TRBV5-1 to TRBJ2-1; TRBD2 matches 13 bases. Trimming removed 1 base from V and 7 bases from J; junction bases left unmatched: 5. The germline CDR1 and CDR2 sequences are SGHRS and YFSETQ. The CDR3 contains 16 residues.

This chain joins TRBV2 and TRBJ2-3, with 8 bases aligning to TRBD1. This CDR3 region has 14 residues. Germline CDR1 is SNHLY and CDR2 is FYNNEI. J was trimmed by 7 bases and V by 4 bases; bases with no gene match: 7. CDR3 loop: CASSGQGNLNTQYF. The CDR3 bases are TGTGCCAGCAGTGGACAGGGGAATCTCAATACGCAGTATTTT.

V and J are TRBV21-1 and TRBJ1-1; the table's D call, TRBD1, has no DNA check behind it. TRBV21-1 is a listed pseudogene. This CDR3 spans 19 amino acids. CDR3 sequence: CASSKSKVRGKRLNTEAFF. CDR3 DNA: TGTGCCAGCAGCAAAAGTAAGGTTAGGGGGAAGCGCCTGAACACTGAAGCTTTCTTT.

V is TRBV7-2 and J is TRBJ2-7; D may be TRBD1 (6 bases). Trimming took off 2 bases at V and 6 bases at J, with 17 bases between the two ends. The CDR3 covers 15 residues. Germline CDR1 SGHTA, CDR2 FQGNSA. CDR3 sequence reads: CASSLHSGVSTEQYF. DNA for the CDR3: TGTGCCAGCAGCTTACATTCAGGGGTTTCTACCGAGCAGTACTTC.

CDR3 coding DNA: TGCGCCAGCAGCTTGAGGAGCTCTGGGGCCAACGTCCTGACTTTC. Amino acid sequence: CASSLRSSGANVLTF. This chain connects TRBV5-1 to TRBJ2-6; D gene uncertain. Germline V gene sequence: CDR1 SGHRS, CDR2 YFSETQ. This CDR3 contains 15 residues. V was pared by 1 base and J by 0 bases, with 5 bases between.

The J gene is TRBJ1-1, the V gene TRBV7-9; D is uncertain. Per the germline V gene, CDR1 is SEHNR and CDR2 is FQNEAQ (reference sequence). The V and J ends lost 1 base and 8 bases respectively, with 11 bases between them. This CDR3 region has 13 residues. CDR3 loop: CASSLVSFPEAFF. As DNA, the CDR3 is TGTGCCAGCAGCTTAGTTAGCTTCCCGGAAGCTTTCTTT.

In this sample, this clone turned up once. The junction departs from germline at one end; a sequencing error may be responsible. CDR3 amino acids: CSSSSARGGAYVTQYF. As DNA, the CDR3 is TGTTCCAGCAGCTCCGCTCGGGGGGGGGCTTATGTGACCCAGTACTTC. V is TRBV7-9 and J is TRBJ2-5, with 8 positions matching TRBD2. CDR3 length: 16 amino acids. Per the germline V gene, CDR1 is SEHNR and CDR2 is FQNEAQ (reference sequence).

The CDR3 region is CSVEEWGQGFGELFF. In DNA form, the CDR3 reads TGCAGCGTTGAGGAGTGGGGACAGGGCTTCGGGGAGCTGTTTTTT. The chain has TRBV29-1 and TRBJ2-2, with TRBD1 identical over 9 bases. The CDR3 covers 15 residues. Losses at the gene ends were 3 bases for V and 7 bases for J; bases not matched to a gene: 9. Germline-derived CDR1 and CDR2 are SQVTM and ANQGSEA.

The rearrangement joins TRBV9 to TRBJ2-5; 8 bases line up with TRBD2. The CDR3 consists of 15 residues. V gave up 4 bases and J gave up 5 bases; unmatched junction bases: 10. Germline values: CDR1 SGDLS, CDR2 YYNGEE. The chain's CDR3 is CASSTPGTSHETQYF. CDR3 DNA: TGTGCCAGCAGCACACCCGGGACTAGTCATGAGACCCAGTACTTC.